This is a list of T cell receptor beta chains from one sample in a study of shared clonotypes between healthy human individuals. TCRdb's table, derived via immunoSEQ multiplex PCR, lists solely in-frame clones and lacks some. The sample consists of hundreds of thousands of clones, approximately 95% of them appearing once. The sample was naive CD4+ T cells sorted from blood. These receptors came from a woman in her twenties or thirties in good health. The CDR3 runs from the conserved cysteine through the conserved F or W. Each record gives: CDR3 protein, CDR3 DNA, D gene, V gene, clone size, J gene. D genes are given only for firm matches. Size is stated for part of the rows, as once, few or many counts, or as a class when the clone is expanded.

cdr3_aa: CASSLAEGSEKLFF
cdr3_nt: TGCGCCAGCAGCCTCGCGGAGGGGAGTGAAAAACTGTTTTTT
d_call: -
v_call: TRBV5-1
clone_size: once
j_call: TRBJ1-4

cdr3_aa: CSVEAGETQYF
cdr3_nt: TGCAGCGTTGAGGCAGGGGAAACCCAGTACTTC
d_call: -
v_call: TRBV29-1
clone_size: -
j_call: TRBJ2-5

cdr3_aa: CASSLGGYGDTEAFF
cdr3_nt: TGTGCCAGCTCCCTCGGCGGCTATGGGGACACTGAAGCTTTCTTT
d_call: -
v_call: TRBV18
clone_size: -
j_call: TRBJ1-1

cdr3_aa: CASSLRSPGQGDITNYGYTF
cdr3_nt: TGCGCCAGCAGCTTGAGGAGCCCGGGACAGGGGGACATTACTAACTATGGCTACACCTTC
d_call: TRBD1
v_call: TRBV5-1
clone_size: -
j_call: TRBJ1-2

cdr3_aa: CAWSLPSNEKLFF
cdr3_nt: TGTGCCTGGAGTCTACCGAGTAATGAAAAACTGTTTTTT
d_call: -
v_call: TRBV30
clone_size: -
j_call: TRBJ1-4

cdr3_aa: CSVGGGGDGQPQHF
cdr3_nt: TGCAGCGTTGGAGGAGGGGGCGACGGTCAGCCCCAGCATTTT
d_call: TRBD1
v_call: TRBV29-1
clone_size: -
j_call: TRBJ1-5

cdr3_aa: CASRWTSQGNYGYTF
cdr3_nt: TGCGCCAGCAGGTGGACCTCCCAGGGAAACTATGGCTACACCTTC
d_call: -
v_call: TRBV5-1
clone_size: few
j_call: TRBJ1-2

cdr3_aa: CASSLAGAPGELFF
cdr3_nt: TGCGCCAGCAGCCTAGCGGGAGCCCCCGGGGAGCTGTTTTTT
d_call: TRBD2
v_call: TRBV5-1
clone_size: -
j_call: TRBJ2-2

cdr3_aa: CASSHPAWGRREQYF
cdr3_nt: TGCGCCAGCAGCCACCCCGCGTGGGGGCGTCGCGAGCAGTACTTC
d_call: -
v_call: TRBV4-1
clone_size: -
j_call: TRBJ2-7

cdr3_aa: CASRRPGALPYEQYF
cdr3_nt: TGTGCCAGCAGGCGTCCAGGGGCCCTTCCCTACGAGCAGTACTTC
d_call: -
v_call: TRBV11-3
clone_size: -
j_call: TRBJ2-7

cdr3_aa: CASSPGGGTGELFF
cdr3_nt: TGTGCCAGCAGCCCGGGGGGAGGCACCGGGGAGCTGTTTTTT
d_call: TRBD2
v_call: TRBV5-6
clone_size: once
j_call: TRBJ2-2

cdr3_aa: CAISGTSGRPSTDTQYF
cdr3_nt: TGTGCCATCAGTGGGACTAGCGGGAGGCCCAGCACAGATACGCAGTATTTT
d_call: TRBD2
v_call: TRBV10-3
clone_size: -
j_call: TRBJ2-3

cdr3_aa: CATSKRTSAGEQFF
cdr3_nt: TGTGCCACCAGCAAACGGACTAGCGCAGGTGAGCAGTTCTTC
d_call: TRBD2
v_call: TRBV15
clone_size: once
j_call: TRBJ2-1

cdr3_aa: CASSETSGSTDTQYF
cdr3_nt: TGTGCCAGCAGCGAGACTAGCGGAAGCACAGATACGCAGTATTTT
d_call: TRBD2
v_call: TRBV28
clone_size: -
j_call: TRBJ2-3

cdr3_aa: CASKREVASGRDTDTQYF
cdr3_nt: TGTGCCAGCAAAAGGGAGGTCGCTAGCGGGAGGGACACAGATACGCAGTATTTT
d_call: TRBD2
v_call: TRBV27
clone_size: -
j_call: TRBJ2-3

cdr3_aa: CASRNYGTGSGDTQYF
cdr3_nt: TGTGCCAGCAGGAACTACGGGACAGGGAGTGGAGATACGCAGTATTTT
d_call: TRBD1
v_call: TRBV5-4
clone_size: -
j_call: TRBJ2-3

cdr3_aa: CASSLWTGDAYGYTF
cdr3_nt: TGCGCCAGCAGCCTATGGACAGGGGATGCGTATGGCTACACCTTC
d_call: TRBD1
v_call: TRBV5-1
clone_size: once
j_call: TRBJ1-2

cdr3_aa: CASSQGSGTEAFF
cdr3_nt: TGTGCCAGCAGCCAAGGTTCCGGTACTGAAGCTTTCTTT
d_call: -
v_call: TRBV14
clone_size: -
j_call: TRBJ1-1

cdr3_aa: CASSLEYSNQPQHF
cdr3_nt: TGTGCCAGCAGCTTGGAGTACAGCAATCAGCCCCAGCATTTT
d_call: -
v_call: TRBV5-5
clone_size: -
j_call: TRBJ1-5

cdr3_aa: CASSIQPLNTEAFF
cdr3_nt: TGTGCCAGCAGTATACAGCCGCTCAACACTGAAGCTTTCTTT
d_call: -
v_call: TRBV27
clone_size: -
j_call: TRBJ1-1

cdr3_aa: CASLPGLAYNEQFF
cdr3_nt: TGTGCCAGTCTACCGGGACTAGCTTACAATGAGCAGTTCTTC
d_call: TRBD2
v_call: TRBV2
clone_size: once
j_call: TRBJ2-1

cdr3_aa: CASSRGQGAWEQFF
cdr3_nt: TGTGCCAGCAGTAGGGGACAGGGGGCTTGGGAGCAGTTCTTC
d_call: TRBD1
v_call: TRBV25-1
clone_size: -
j_call: TRBJ2-1

cdr3_aa: CASSHERGTAAGNTIYF
cdr3_nt: TGTGCCAGCAGCCATGAAAGGGGGACAGCAGCTGGAAACACCATATATTTT
d_call: TRBD1
v_call: TRBV16
clone_size: -
j_call: TRBJ1-3

cdr3_aa: CASCTQANYGYTF
cdr3_nt: TGTGCCAGCTGTACGCAGGCAAACTATGGCTACACCTTC
d_call: -
v_call: TRBV28
clone_size: -
j_call: TRBJ1-2

cdr3_aa: CASSIARWGNHRGAVF
cdr3_nt: TGTGCCAGTAGTATAGCCCGTTGGGGGAATCACCGGGGAGCTGTTTTT
d_call: -
v_call: TRBV19
clone_size: -
j_call: TRBJ2-2

cdr3_aa: CAWAGQGHNEQFF
cdr3_nt: TGTGCCTGGGCGGGACAGGGACACAATGAGCAGTTCTTC
d_call: TRBD1
v_call: TRBV30
clone_size: -
j_call: TRBJ2-1

cdr3_aa: CASSGTGGFGQYF
cdr3_nt: TGTGCCAGCAGTGGGACAGGGGGATTCGGGCAGTACTTC
d_call: TRBD1
v_call: TRBV2
clone_size: -
j_call: TRBJ2-7

cdr3_aa: CASSDAGPYNEQFF
cdr3_nt: TGCGCCAGCAGTGACGCGGGTCCCTACAATGAGCAGTTCTTC
d_call: -
v_call: TRBV10-1
clone_size: -
j_call: TRBJ2-1

cdr3_aa: CASSLLVGTTSIQYF
cdr3_nt: TGTGCCAGCAGTTTATTGGTAGGAACGACGAGCATTCAGTACTTC
d_call: -
v_call: TRBV28
clone_size: -
j_call: TRBJ2-4

cdr3_aa: CASTGGQGAWQPQHF
cdr3_nt: TGTGCCAGCACCGGAGGACAGGGGGCTTGGCAGCCCCAGCATTTT
d_call: TRBD1
v_call: TRBV28
clone_size: -
j_call: TRBJ1-5

cdr3_aa: CATSRDSFGQTNTEAFF
cdr3_nt: TGTGCCACCAGCAGAGATTCGTTCGGACAGACCAACACTGAAGCTTTCTTT
d_call: -
v_call: TRBV15
clone_size: -
j_call: TRBJ1-1

cdr3_aa: CASSSRELNTEAFF
cdr3_nt: TGCGCCAGCAGCTCCAGGGAATTGAACACTGAAGCTTTCTTT
d_call: -
v_call: TRBV5-1
clone_size: -
j_call: TRBJ1-1

cdr3_aa: CASSPRISGRGSYNEQFF
cdr3_nt: TGTGCCAGCTCACCAAGGATTAGCGGGAGGGGGTCCTACAATGAGCAGTTCTTC
d_call: TRBD2
v_call: TRBV18
clone_size: -
j_call: TRBJ2-1

cdr3_aa: CAGIIPGLACEQYF
cdr3_nt: TGTGCCGGAATCATTCCGGGACTAGCTTGCGAGCAGTACTTC
d_call: TRBD2
v_call: TRBV27
clone_size: -
j_call: TRBJ2-7

cdr3_aa: CASSRTFQFF
cdr3_nt: TGTGCCAGCAGCAGGACATTTCAGTTCTTC
d_call: -
v_call: TRBV2
clone_size: -
j_call: TRBJ2-1

cdr3_aa: CASSPLPGQGLNEQFF
cdr3_nt: TGCGCCAGCAGCCCGCTCCCGGGACAGGGGCTCAATGAGCAGTTCTTC
d_call: TRBD1
v_call: TRBV5-1
clone_size: -
j_call: TRBJ2-1

cdr3_aa: CASSDLATQYF
cdr3_nt: TGTGCCAGCTCAGATCTAGCTACGCAGTATTTT
d_call: -
v_call: TRBV18
clone_size: -
j_call: TRBJ2-3

cdr3_aa: CASSLTAEGMRGYTF
cdr3_nt: TGTGCCAGCAGTTTGACAGCAGAAGGGATGCGGGGCTACACCTTC
d_call: -
v_call: TRBV27
clone_size: -
j_call: TRBJ1-2

cdr3_aa: CASSWGLANTGELFF
cdr3_nt: TGTGCCAGCAGCTGGGGACTAGCGAACACCGGGGAGCTGTTTTTT
d_call: TRBD2
v_call: TRBV5-8
clone_size: -
j_call: TRBJ2-2

cdr3_aa: CAWRARAVNTGELFF
cdr3_nt: TGTGCCTGGAGGGCACGGGCCGTAAACACCGGGGAGCTGTTTTTT
d_call: -
v_call: TRBV30
clone_size: -
j_call: TRBJ2-2

cdr3_aa: CASSPWASGSSGEQYF
cdr3_nt: TGTGCCAGCTCACCATGGGCTAGCGGGAGTAGTGGCGAGCAGTACTTC
d_call: TRBD2
v_call: TRBV18
clone_size: -
j_call: TRBJ2-7

cdr3_aa: CASSQDRSNQPQHF
cdr3_nt: TGTGCCAGCAGCCAAGACAGGTCCAATCAGCCCCAGCATTTT
d_call: -
v_call: TRBV7-8
clone_size: -
j_call: TRBJ1-5

cdr3_aa: CASSRSRELAEAFF
cdr3_nt: TGCGCCAGCAGCCGATCTAGGGAGTTGGCTGAAGCTTTCTTT
d_call: -
v_call: TRBV4-1
clone_size: -
j_call: TRBJ1-1

cdr3_aa: CASSRTAVVSYEQYF
cdr3_nt: TGCGCCAGCAGCCGGACAGCGGTGGTATCCTACGAGCAGTACTTC
d_call: -
v_call: TRBV5-1
clone_size: -
j_call: TRBJ2-7

cdr3_aa: CASSLFEGEQFF
cdr3_nt: TGTGCCAGCAGCTTATTCGAAGGTGAGCAGTTCTTC
d_call: -
v_call: TRBV11-3
clone_size: -
j_call: TRBJ2-1

cdr3_aa: CAWSVHGATDTQYF
cdr3_nt: TGTGCCTGGAGTGTTCACGGGGCGACAGATACGCAGTATTTT
d_call: -
v_call: TRBV30
clone_size: once
j_call: TRBJ2-3

cdr3_aa: CASSEAMTVVEQYF
cdr3_nt: TGTGCCAGCAGTGAAGCGATGACAGTTGTCGAGCAGTACTTC
d_call: -
v_call: TRBV2
clone_size: -
j_call: TRBJ2-7

cdr3_aa: CASSYPSGSRRETQYF
cdr3_nt: TGTGCCAGCAGTTACCCCAGCGGGAGTCGGAGAGAGACCCAGTACTTC
d_call: TRBD2
v_call: TRBV7-2
clone_size: -
j_call: TRBJ2-5

cdr3_aa: CASSARDGNYEQYF
cdr3_nt: TGCGCCAGCAGCGCCCGGGACGGTAACTACGAGCAGTACTTC
d_call: -
v_call: TRBV5-1
clone_size: -
j_call: TRBJ2-7

cdr3_aa: CATSTYPGNEQFF
cdr3_nt: TGTGCCACCAGCACATACCCTGGGAATGAGCAGTTCTTC
d_call: -
v_call: TRBV15
clone_size: -
j_call: TRBJ2-1

cdr3_aa: CASSLERGGTTYEQYF
cdr3_nt: TGTGCCAGCAGCTTAGAGCGAGGGGGCACGACCTACGAGCAGTACTTC
d_call: TRBD1
v_call: TRBV7-6
clone_size: -
j_call: TRBJ2-7

cdr3_aa: CASSQDKELAAYEQYF
cdr3_nt: TGCGCCAGCAGCCAAGATAAAGAGCTAGCGGCCTACGAGCAGTACTTC
d_call: TRBD2
v_call: TRBV4-1
clone_size: once
j_call: TRBJ2-7

cdr3_aa: CASKRESSYEQYF
cdr3_nt: TGTGCCAGCAAGCGGGAGAGCTCCTACGAGCAGTACTTC
d_call: TRBD2
v_call: TRBV2
clone_size: -
j_call: TRBJ2-7

cdr3_aa: CASNPGGHSRAEAFF
cdr3_nt: TGTGCCAGCAACCCGGGAGGACATTCGAGAGCTGAAGCTTTCTTT
d_call: -
v_call: TRBV7-8
clone_size: -
j_call: TRBJ1-1

cdr3_aa: CASSEGTGFLTYEQYF
cdr3_nt: TGTGCCAGCAGTGAAGGGACAGGCTTCCTAACCTACGAGCAGTACTTC
d_call: TRBD1
v_call: TRBV6-1
clone_size: -
j_call: TRBJ2-7

cdr3_aa: CASSLRGGTNEKLFF
cdr3_nt: TGCGCCAGCAGCTTGCGGGGAGGGACTAATGAAAAACTGTTTTTT
d_call: -
v_call: TRBV5-1
clone_size: -
j_call: TRBJ1-4

cdr3_aa: CASSLVERINEKLFF
cdr3_nt: TGTGCCAGCAGCTTAGTTGAAAGGATTAATGAAAAACTGTTTTTT
d_call: -
v_call: TRBV7-9
clone_size: -
j_call: TRBJ1-4

cdr3_aa: CASGKAGSTEAFF
cdr3_nt: TGTGCCAGCGGCAAGGCAGGCAGTACTGAAGCTTTCTTT
d_call: -
v_call: TRBV27
clone_size: -
j_call: TRBJ1-1

cdr3_aa: CASSYRGLAYEQYF
cdr3_nt: TGTGCCAGCAGTTACCGGGGACTTGCCTACGAGCAGTACTTC
d_call: -
v_call: TRBV6-5
clone_size: -
j_call: TRBJ2-7

cdr3_aa: CASSTPAGGLYEQYF
cdr3_nt: TGTGCCAGCAGCACCCCAGCGGGAGGGCTCTACGAGCAGTACTTC
d_call: TRBD2
v_call: TRBV28
clone_size: -
j_call: TRBJ2-7